The present T cell receptor beta chain was sequenced within a study of blood T cell repertoires in COVID-19. The wider study: Samples taken during acute and convalescent COVID-19 were collected in the United States, Italy and Spain. Sample material is recorded as cDNA or gDNA derived from T cells, B-cell-depleted T cells, or PBMCs.

Enrolled during active infection, Seattle patients were then followed longitudinally. As processed by the authors: Estimated nucleated cell counts came from reference gene primer amplification. Sequenced by immunoSEQ multiplex PCR; TCRdb stores in-frame clones only, minus some. V and J calls and clone size are as listed in that table; D and trimming were resolved from the DNA. The profile shows 300,000 to 350,000 clones, more than 70% of them singletons. Trimming took off 4 bases at V and 4 bases at J, with 12 bases between the two ends. Germline values: CDR1 SGHDN, CDR2 FVKESK. This CDR3 spans 14 amino acids.

The TCR originated in a woman aged 60 to 75 with COVID-19, enrolled during active disease. The V gene is TRBV14, the J gene TRBJ2-3; D is perhaps TRBD1 (5 bases). The sample consisted of peripheral blood. The CDR3 nucleotides read TGTGCCAGCAGCCCGGACATACCCCCAGATACGCAGTATTTT. Its protein product is CASSPDIPPDTQYF.